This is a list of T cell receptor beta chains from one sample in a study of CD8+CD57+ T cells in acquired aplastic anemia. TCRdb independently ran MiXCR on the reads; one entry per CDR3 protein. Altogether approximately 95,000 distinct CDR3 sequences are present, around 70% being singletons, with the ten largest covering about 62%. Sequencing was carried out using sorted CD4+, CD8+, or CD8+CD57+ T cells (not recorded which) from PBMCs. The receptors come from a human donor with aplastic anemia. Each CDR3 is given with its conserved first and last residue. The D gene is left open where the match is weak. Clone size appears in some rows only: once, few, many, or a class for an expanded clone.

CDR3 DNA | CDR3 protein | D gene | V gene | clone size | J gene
TGTGCCAGTAGTATTCGAGACAGGGGAACTGAAGCTTTCTTT | CASSIRDRGTEAFF | TRBD1 | TRBV19 | many | TRBJ1-1
TGTGCCAGCAGTGCCCAGACAGGGCGGGGTGGCTACACCTTC | CASSAQTGRGGYTF | TRBD1 | TRBV25-1 | NA | TRBJ1-2
TGTGCCACCAGCCGTCGGGCAGGGGGAGACGAGCAGTACTTC | CATSRRAGGDEQYF | TRBD1 | TRBV15 | NA | TRBJ2-7
TGCAGCGCCTCTGTAGCGGCTAGCACAGATACGCAGTATTTT | CSASVAASTDTQYF | NA | TRBV29-1 | NA | TRBJ2-3
TGTGCCAGCAGCGTATTCGGGGGGACAGATACGCAGTATTTT | CASSVFGGTDTQYF | TRBD2 | TRBV9 | many | TRBJ2-3
TGTGCCAGCAGCTCGCTGGACAGGTCCTACGAGCAGTACTTC | CASSSLDRSYEQYF | TRBD1 | TRBV7-2 | NA | TRBJ2-7
TGTGCCAGCTCCCCCTTGGGGGGTTCATATGAAGCTTTCTTT | CASSPLGGSYEAFF | NA | TRBV6-1 | many | TRBJ1-1
TGCGCCAGCAGCTTAAACAGGGGGCCGAACACTGAAGCTTTCTTT | CASSLNRGPNTEAFF | TRBD1 | TRBV5-1 | NA | TRBJ1-1
TGTGCCACCAGTGCGGCAGGGGACTACGATACGCAGTATTTT | CATSAAGDYDTQYF | NA | TRBV24-1 | NA | TRBJ2-3
TGTGCCAGCAGTTGGCGAGTGAATGACAATGAGCAGTTCTTC | CASSWRVNDNEQFF | NA | TRBV12-3/TRBV12-4 | medium-sized | TRBJ2-1
TGCAGCGGGGAAGGGATGAACACCGGGGAGCTGTTTTTT | CSGEGMNTGELFF | NA | TRBV29-1 | NA | TRBJ2-2
TGTGCCAGCAGTGAATCAGGGACTGGGGCCAACGTCCTGACTTTC | CASSESGTGANVLTF | NA | TRBV2 | NA | TRBJ2-6
TGTGCCAGCAGTGAGGCCCCTGGGGGGAAGGGCGAGCAGTACTTC | CASSEAPGGKGEQYF | NA | TRBV6-4 | NA | TRBJ2-7
TGTGCCAGCAGCCAAAACCCAGGGGGCTTGGATGAGCAGTTCTTC | CASSQNPGGLDEQFF | TRBD1 | TRBV14 | once | TRBJ2-1
TGTGCCAGCAGAGTGACAGGGCTGACCGGGGAGCTGTTTTTT | CASRVTGLTGELFF | TRBD1 | TRBV6-1 | NA | TRBJ2-2
TGCAGTGCTAGAGATTATGGAAACACTGAAGCTTTCTTT | CSARDYGNTEAFF | NA | TRBV20-1 | once | TRBJ1-1
TGTGCCAGCAGCGCATCCGGGACTAGCGGGGCAGATACGCAGTATTTT | CASSASGTSGADTQYF | TRBD2 | TRBV6-1 | NA | TRBJ2-3
TGTGCCACCAGTGATTTGGCCCTAGACACAGATACGCAGTATTTT | CATSDLALDTDTQYF | NA | TRBV24-1 | NA | TRBJ2-3
TGTGCCAGCTGTATGTTAGCGGGGGGCTACAATGAGCAGTTCTTC | CASCMLAGGYNEQFF | TRBD2 | TRBV2 | NA | TRBJ2-1
TGTGCCAGCAGTGATCCGGGACTAGCGGGAGTGTGGACCCAGTACTTC | CASSDPGLAGVWTQYF | TRBD2 | TRBV2 | NA | TRBJ2-5
TGTGCCATCAGTGAAGGAATGGGTGAAAAACTGTTTTTT | CAISEGMGEKLFF | NA | TRBV10-3 | NA | TRBJ1-4
TGCGCCAGCAGTGAGATCTGTCGTAGCCACTACAACACTGAAGCTTTCTTT | CASSEICRSHYNTEAFF | NA | TRBV10-1 | NA | TRBJ1-1
TGTGCCAGCAGCCTGGCGGTAGATCAGCCCCAGCATTTT | CASSLAVDQPQHF | NA | TRBV4-2 | NA | TRBJ1-5
TGTGCCACCCCCCTGACAGATACAGATACGCAGTATTTT | CATPLTDTDTQYF | NA | TRBV7-9 | NA | TRBJ2-3
TGTGCCAGAAACGGAGACAATGAGCAGTTCTTC | CARNGDNEQFF | NA | TRBV2 | medium-sized | TRBJ2-1
TGTGCCATCCGGGCCGAATCCTACGAGCAGTACTTC | CAIRAESYEQYF | NA | TRBV10-3 | NA | TRBJ2-7
TGTGCCAGCAGCTTACGGAGGGGGCAGGGGGAGCTGTTTTTT | CASSLRRGQGELFF | NA | TRBV7-3 | NA | TRBJ2-2
TGTGCCAGCAGCCTAGCGGGTGCCACCGAGCAGTACTTC | CASSLAGATEQYF | TRBD2 | TRBV9 | NA | TRBJ2-7
TGTGCCACCAGTGACCCGACGGGAAACTATGGCTACACCTTC | CATSDPTGNYGYTF | NA | TRBV24-1 | once | TRBJ1-2
TGTGCCACCAGCGTCCGGTCCGGGACAGGGATTTACGAGCAGTACTTC | CATSVRSGTGIYEQYF | TRBD1 | TRBV15 | NA | TRBJ2-7
TGTGCCAGTAGTACGGACAGTAGCTCTGGAAACACCATATATTTT | CASSTDSSSGNTIYF | NA | TRBV19 | NA | TRBJ1-3
TGCGCCAGCAGTCCGGACATAACTGGAAACACCATATATTTT | CASSPDITGNTIYF | NA | TRBV10-1 | NA | TRBJ1-3
TGCAGTGCCAGAGGTAGCGGGAGGTACAATGAGCAGTTCTTC | CSARGSGRYNEQFF | TRBD2 | TRBV20-1 | NA | TRBJ2-1
TGTGCCATCAGTCTCTTAGCGGGAGCGGGAGAGACCCAGTACTTC | CAISLLAGAGETQYF | TRBD2 | TRBV10-3 | NA | TRBJ2-5
TGCAGTGCTAGAGGACTGGACAGCTCCTACGAGCAGTACTTC | CSARGLDSSYEQYF | NA | TRBV20-1 | once | TRBJ2-7
TGCAGTGCTAGGAGTACCCGGGACAGGAATCAGCCCCAGCATTTT | CSARSTRDRNQPQHF | TRBD1 | TRBV20-1 | NA | TRBJ1-5
TGCAGTGCTACTAGCGGGGGTGACTACAATGAGCAGTTCTTC | CSATSGGDYNEQFF | TRBD2 | TRBV20-1 | NA | TRBJ2-1
TGTGCCAGCAGCGCAGGCGGATCTCAGCCCCAGCATTTT | CASSAGGSQPQHF | NA | TRBV12-3/TRBV12-4 | NA | TRBJ1-5
TGCGCCAGCAGTGATTCGAGACTAGTAACAGATACGCAGTATTTT | CASSDSRLVTDTQYF | NA | TRBV10-2 | NA | TRBJ2-3
TGCAGCACCTTAAGCGGGGGCAACAATGAGCAGTTCTTC | CSTLSGGNNEQFF | TRBD2 | TRBV29-1 | NA | TRBJ2-1
TGTGCCAGCAGCCAAGTTACCCAAAGCTCCTACGAGCAGTACTTC | CASSQVTQSSYEQYF | NA | TRBV4-2 | NA | TRBJ2-7
TGTGCCACCAGCAGTCTCCTACAGGGCGAGAGAGAGACCCAGTACTTC | CATSSLLQGERETQYF | NA | TRBV15 | once | TRBJ2-5
TGCAGCGTTGAACTAGGTAGCAATCAGCCCCAGCATTTT | CSVELGSNQPQHF | NA | TRBV29-1 | NA | TRBJ1-5
TGTGCCAGCAGCAGAGGACGCAAAGAGTTCTCCTACGAGCAGTACTTC | CASSRGRKEFSYEQYF | NA | TRBV2 | NA | TRBJ2-7
TGTGCCAGCAGCTTGGGGGGCCCTCCCTACGAGCAGTACTTC | CASSLGGPPYEQYF | NA | TRBV7-9 | once | TRBJ2-7
TGTGCCAGCAAAAGCTCCGACGGGGGCGCGATCTACGAGCAGTACTTC | CASKSSDGGAIYEQYF | NA | TRBV2 | NA | TRBJ2-7
TGTGCCACCAAGCAGGACACCTACTCCTACGAGCAGTACTTC | CATKQDTYSYEQYF | NA | TRBV10-3 | NA | TRBJ2-7
TGTGCCACCAAGGATGGCAGGAGGAACACTGAAGCTTTCTTT | CATKDGRRNTEAFF | NA | TRBV24-1 | NA | TRBJ1-1
TGTGCCAGCAGCCAAAAGGTCAGGTCGGAGACCCAGTACTTC | CASSQKVRSETQYF | NA | TRBV14 | NA | TRBJ2-5